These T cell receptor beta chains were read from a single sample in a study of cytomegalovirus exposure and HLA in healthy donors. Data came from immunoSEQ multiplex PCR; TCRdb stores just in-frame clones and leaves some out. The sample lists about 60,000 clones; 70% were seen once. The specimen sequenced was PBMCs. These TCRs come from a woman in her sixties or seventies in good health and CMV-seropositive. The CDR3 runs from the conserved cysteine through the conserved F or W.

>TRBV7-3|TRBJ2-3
CASSSGQGSTDTQYF
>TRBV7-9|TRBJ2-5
CASSQSGGALETQYF
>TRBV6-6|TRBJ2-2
CASRQNRVPGELFF
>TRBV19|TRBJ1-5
CASSLTGGLDQPQHF
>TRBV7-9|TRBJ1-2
CASSLNAGAGYTF
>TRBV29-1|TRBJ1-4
CSVFRGGLFF
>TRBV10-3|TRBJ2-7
CAISESIDRDYEQYF
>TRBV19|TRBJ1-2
CASRGATGKGYGYTF
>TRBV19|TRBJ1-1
CASRANTEAFF
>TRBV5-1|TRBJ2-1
CASSLAFFSGSSYNEQFF
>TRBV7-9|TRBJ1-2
CASSGRGQLNYGYTF
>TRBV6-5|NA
CASSRPGQGTYEQYF
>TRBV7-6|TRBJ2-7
CASSPRTGGSYEQYF
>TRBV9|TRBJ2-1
CASSVGTDTLYNEQFF
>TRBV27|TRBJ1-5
CASSLSRGAGGPQHF
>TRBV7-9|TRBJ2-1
CASSSLIGLAGAQYNEQFF
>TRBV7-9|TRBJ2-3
CATNPGQNFTDTQYF
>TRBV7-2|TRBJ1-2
CASSKTGGGYGYTF
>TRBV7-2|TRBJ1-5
CASGQGANQPQHF
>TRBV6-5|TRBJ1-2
CASSPGWGGYTF
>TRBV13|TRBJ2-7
CASSSRDYEQYF
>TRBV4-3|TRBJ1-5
CASSQVQGANQHF
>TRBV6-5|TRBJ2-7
CASSRGGGKLEQYF
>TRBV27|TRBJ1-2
CASSSPRVNYGYTF
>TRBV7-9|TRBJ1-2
CSSSFGRSGQPYGYTF
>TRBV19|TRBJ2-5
CASSITPRQETQYF
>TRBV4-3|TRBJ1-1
CASSHASEGNTEAFF
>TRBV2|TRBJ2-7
CAVHGRSKEQYF
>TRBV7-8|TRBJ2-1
CASSLVVRDFSYEQFF
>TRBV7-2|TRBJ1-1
CASSSKLAQGGTEAFF
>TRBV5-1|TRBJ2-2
CASGSLPGAEYTGELFF
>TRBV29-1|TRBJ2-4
CSAGTGEGIQYF
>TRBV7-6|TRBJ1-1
CASSSDGVPNTEAFF
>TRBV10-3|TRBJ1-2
CAISDSQGALYGYTF
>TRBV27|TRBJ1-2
CATLLTKFPGIYGYTF
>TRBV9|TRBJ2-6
CASSGPWDRGFSSGANVLTF
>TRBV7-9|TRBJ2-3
CATGTASSTDTQYF
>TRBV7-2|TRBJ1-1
CASTLSPGVMHTEAFF
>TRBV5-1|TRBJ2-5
CASSLARGQETQYF
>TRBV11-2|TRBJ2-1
CASSTPRGSYNEQFF
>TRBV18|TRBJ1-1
CASSPSRGTEAFF
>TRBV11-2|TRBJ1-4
CASSSRLPGQGEKLFF
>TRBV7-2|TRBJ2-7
CASSSEPTGSQREQYF
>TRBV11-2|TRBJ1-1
CASSLLGGNTEAFF
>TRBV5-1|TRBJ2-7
CASSPTQGGNAEQYF
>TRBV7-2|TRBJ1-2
CASSSTGYGYTF
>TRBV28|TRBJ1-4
CASRRRTGDEKLFF
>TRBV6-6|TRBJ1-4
CASGKKRQTTNEKLFF